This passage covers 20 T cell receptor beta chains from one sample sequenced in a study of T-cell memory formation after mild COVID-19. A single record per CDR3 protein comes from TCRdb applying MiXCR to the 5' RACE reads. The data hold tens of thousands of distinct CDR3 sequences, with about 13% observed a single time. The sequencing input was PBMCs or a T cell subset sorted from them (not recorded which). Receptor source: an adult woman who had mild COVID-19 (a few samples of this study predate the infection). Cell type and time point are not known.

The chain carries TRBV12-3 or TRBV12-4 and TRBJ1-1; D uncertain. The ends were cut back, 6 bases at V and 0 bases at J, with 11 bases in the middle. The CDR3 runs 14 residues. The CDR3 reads CASSLTAMNTEAFF. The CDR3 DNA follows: TGTGCCAGCAGCCTCACAGCGATGAACACTGAAGCTTTCTTT.

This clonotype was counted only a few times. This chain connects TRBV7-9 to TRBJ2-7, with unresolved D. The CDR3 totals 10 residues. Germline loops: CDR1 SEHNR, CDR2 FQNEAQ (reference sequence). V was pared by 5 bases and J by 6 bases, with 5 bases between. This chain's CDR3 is CASSHFEQYF. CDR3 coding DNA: TGTGCCAGCAGCCATTTCGAGCAGTACTTC.

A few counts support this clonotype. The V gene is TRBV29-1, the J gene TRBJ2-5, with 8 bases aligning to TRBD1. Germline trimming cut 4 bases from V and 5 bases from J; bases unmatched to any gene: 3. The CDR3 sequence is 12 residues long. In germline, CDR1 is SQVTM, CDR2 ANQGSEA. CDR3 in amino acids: CSVAGGLETQYF. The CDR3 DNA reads TGCAGCGTTGCAGGGGGCTTGGAGACCCAGTACTTC.

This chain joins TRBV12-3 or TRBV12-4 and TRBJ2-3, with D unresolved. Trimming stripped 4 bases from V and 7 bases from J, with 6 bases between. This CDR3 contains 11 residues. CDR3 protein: CASSSINTQYF. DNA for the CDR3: TGTGCCAGCAGTTCCATAAATACGCAGTATTTT.

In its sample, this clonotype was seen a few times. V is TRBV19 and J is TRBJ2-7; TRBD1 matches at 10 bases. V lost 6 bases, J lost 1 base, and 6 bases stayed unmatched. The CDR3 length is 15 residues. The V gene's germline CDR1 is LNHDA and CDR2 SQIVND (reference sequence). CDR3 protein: CASSPWTGGSYEQYF. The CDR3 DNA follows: TGTGCCAGTAGCCCTTGGACAGGGGGATCCTACGAGCAGTACTTC.

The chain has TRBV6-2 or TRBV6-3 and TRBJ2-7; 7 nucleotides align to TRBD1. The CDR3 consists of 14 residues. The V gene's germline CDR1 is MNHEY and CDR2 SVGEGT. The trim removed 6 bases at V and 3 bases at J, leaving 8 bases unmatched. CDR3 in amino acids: CASRSRGTLYEQYF. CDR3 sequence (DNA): TGTGCCAGCAGGAGCAGGGGGACCCTCTACGAGCAGTACTTC.

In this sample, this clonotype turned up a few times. This CDR3 is CASSSRDWTYEQYF. The CDR3 DNA follows: TGTGCCAGCAGCTCCCGGGACTGGACCTACGAGCAGTACTTC. The chain couples TRBV13 to TRBJ2-7; D possibly corresponds to TRBD2 (6 bases). Deletions cut 4 bases from V and 2 bases from J, with 12 bases between. CDR1 is PRHDT, CDR2 FYEKMQ, per germline (reference sequence). The CDR3 is 14 amino acids.

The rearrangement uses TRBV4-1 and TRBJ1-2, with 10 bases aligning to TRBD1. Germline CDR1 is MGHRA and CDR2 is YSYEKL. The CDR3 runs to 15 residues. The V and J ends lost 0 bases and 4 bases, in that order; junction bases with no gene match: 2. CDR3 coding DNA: TGCGCCAGCAGCCAAGAAGGGACAGGGGTCTATGGCTACACCTTC. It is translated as CASSQEGTGVYGYTF.

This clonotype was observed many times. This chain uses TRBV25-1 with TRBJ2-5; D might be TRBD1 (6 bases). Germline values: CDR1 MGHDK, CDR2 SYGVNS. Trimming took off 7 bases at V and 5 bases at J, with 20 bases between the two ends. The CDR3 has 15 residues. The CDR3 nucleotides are TGTGCCAGCACTTTCATCACAGGGAAAGGGGAGACCCAGTACTTC. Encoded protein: CASTFITGKGETQYF. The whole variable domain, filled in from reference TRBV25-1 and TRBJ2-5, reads EADIYQTPRYLVIGTGKKITLECSQTMGHDKMYWYQQDPGMELHLIHYSYGVNSTEKGDLSSESTVSRIRTEHFPLTLESARPSHTSQYLCASTFITGKGETQYFGPGTRLLVL.

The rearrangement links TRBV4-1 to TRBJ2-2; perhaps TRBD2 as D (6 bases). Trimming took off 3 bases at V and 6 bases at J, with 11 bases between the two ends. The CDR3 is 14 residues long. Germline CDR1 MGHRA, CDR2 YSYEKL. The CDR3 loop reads CASSHEIAAGELFF. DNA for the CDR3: TGCGCCAGCAGCCACGAAATAGCGGCCGGGGAGCTGTTTTTT.

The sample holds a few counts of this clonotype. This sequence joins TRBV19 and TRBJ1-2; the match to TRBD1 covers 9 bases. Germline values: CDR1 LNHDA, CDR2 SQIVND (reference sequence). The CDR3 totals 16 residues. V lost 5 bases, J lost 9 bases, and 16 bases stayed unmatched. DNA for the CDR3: TGTGCCAGTAGTCCCGCGTTGGGGGACAGGGAATTCAGCTACACCTTC. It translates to CASSPALGDREFSYTF.

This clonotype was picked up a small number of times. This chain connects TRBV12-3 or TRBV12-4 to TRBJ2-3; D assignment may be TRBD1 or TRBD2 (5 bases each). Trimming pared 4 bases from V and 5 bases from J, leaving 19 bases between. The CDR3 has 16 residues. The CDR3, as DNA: TGTGCCAGCAGTTCGAGGGGACGCGTTGGGCGAGATACGCAGTATTTT. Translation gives CASSSRGRVGRDTQYF.

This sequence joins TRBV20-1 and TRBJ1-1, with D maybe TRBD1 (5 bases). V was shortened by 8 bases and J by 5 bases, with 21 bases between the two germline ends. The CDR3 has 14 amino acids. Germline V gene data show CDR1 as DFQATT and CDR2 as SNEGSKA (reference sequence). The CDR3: CSSYDVGEGTEAFF. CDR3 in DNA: TGCAGTTCGTACGATGTGGGCGAGGGGACTGAAGCTTTCTTT.

CDR3 in amino acids: CATSNGRDEQFF. The DNA of the CDR3 is TGTGCCACCAGTAACGGGCGGGATGAGCAGTTCTTC. The chain employs TRBV24-1 and TRBJ2-1, with TRBD2 as a possible D gene (5 bases). The germline gives CDR1 KGHDR, CDR2 SFDVKD. This CDR3 spans 12 amino acids. Deletions cut 6 bases from V and 8 bases from J, with 10 bases between.

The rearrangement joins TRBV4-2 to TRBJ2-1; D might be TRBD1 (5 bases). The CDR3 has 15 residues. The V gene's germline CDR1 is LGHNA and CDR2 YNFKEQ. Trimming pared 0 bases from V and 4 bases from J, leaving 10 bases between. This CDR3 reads CASSQEQGNYNEQFF. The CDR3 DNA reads TGTGCCAGCAGCCAAGAGCAGGGTAATTACAATGAGCAGTTCTTC.

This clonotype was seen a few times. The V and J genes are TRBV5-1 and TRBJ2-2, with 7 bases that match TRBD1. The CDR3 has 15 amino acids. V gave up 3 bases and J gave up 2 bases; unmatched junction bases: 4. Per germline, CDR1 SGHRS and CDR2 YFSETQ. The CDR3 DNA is TGCGCCAGCAGCTCTGGGACAGTAAACACCGGGGAGCTGTTTTTT. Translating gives CASSSGTVNTGELFF.

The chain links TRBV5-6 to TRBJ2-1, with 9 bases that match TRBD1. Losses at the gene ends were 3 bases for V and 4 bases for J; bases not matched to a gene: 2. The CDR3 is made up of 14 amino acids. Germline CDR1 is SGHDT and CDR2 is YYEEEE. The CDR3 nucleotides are TGTGCCAGCAGCTCCGGGACAGGGTACAATGAGCAGTTCTTC. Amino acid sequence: CASSSGTGYNEQFF.

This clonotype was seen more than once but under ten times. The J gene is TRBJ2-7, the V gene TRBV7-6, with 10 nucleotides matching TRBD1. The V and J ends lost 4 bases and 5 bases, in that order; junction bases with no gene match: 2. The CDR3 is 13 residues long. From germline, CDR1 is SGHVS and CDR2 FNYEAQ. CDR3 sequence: CASSSGQGDEQYF. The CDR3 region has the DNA TGTGCCAGCAGCTCTGGACAGGGGGACGAGCAGTACTTC.

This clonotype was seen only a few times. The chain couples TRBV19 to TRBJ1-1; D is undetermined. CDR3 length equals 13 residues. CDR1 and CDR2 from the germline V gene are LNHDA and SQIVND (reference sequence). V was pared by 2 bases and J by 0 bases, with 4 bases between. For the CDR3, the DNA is TGTGCCAGTAGTATAACCGTGAACACTGAAGCTTTCTTT. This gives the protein CASSITVNTEAFF.

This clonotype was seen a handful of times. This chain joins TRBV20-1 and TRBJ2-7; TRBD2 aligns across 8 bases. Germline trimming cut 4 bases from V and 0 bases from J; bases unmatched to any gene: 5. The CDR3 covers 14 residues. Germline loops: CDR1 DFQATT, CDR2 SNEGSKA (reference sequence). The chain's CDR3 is CSATSGYNSYEQYF. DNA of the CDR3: TGCAGTGCTACTAGCGGGTACAACTCCTACGAGCAGTACTTC.